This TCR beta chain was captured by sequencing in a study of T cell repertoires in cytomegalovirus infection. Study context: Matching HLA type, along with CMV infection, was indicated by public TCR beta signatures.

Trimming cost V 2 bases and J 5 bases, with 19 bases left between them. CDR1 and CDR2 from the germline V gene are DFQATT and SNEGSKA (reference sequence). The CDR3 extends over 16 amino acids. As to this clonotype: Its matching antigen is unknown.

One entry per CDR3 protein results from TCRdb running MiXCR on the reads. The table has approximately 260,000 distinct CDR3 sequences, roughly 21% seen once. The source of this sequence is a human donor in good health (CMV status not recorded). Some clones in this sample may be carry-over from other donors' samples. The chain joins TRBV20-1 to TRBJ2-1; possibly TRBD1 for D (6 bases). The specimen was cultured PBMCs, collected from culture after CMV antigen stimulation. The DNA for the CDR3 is TGCAGTGCTAGATTCCCGGGCAGGGGAAGCAACAATGAGCAGTTCTTC. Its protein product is CSARFPGRGSNNEQFF.